The 2 T cell receptor beta chains below all came from one sample that was sequenced in a study of blood T cell repertoires in COVID-19. TCRdb keeps only in-frame clones here, not all; method: immunoSEQ multiplex PCR. Here the sample spans roughly 200,000 clones, 85% to 95% being singletons. The sample consisted of peripheral blood. Source of these receptors: a man between 25 and 39 years old with COVID-19, enrolled during active disease.

The chain employs TRBV19 and TRBJ2-3; 7 positions match TRBD2. V lost 1 base and J lost 2; bases outside the gene matches: 9. From germline, CDR1 is LNHDA and CDR2 SQIVND (reference sequence). The CDR3 consists of 17 residues. In DNA, the CDR3 is TGTGCCAGTAGTATAGGGGGAGGGAGAGGGGACACAGATACGCAGTATTTT. It specifies CASSIGGGRGDTDTQYF.

This chain connects TRBV7-9 to TRBJ2-3; D perhaps matches TRBD1 (5 bases). Germline loops: CDR1 SEHNR, CDR2 FQNEAQ (reference sequence). This CDR3 region has 14 residues. Trimming pared 1 base from V and 4 bases from J, leaving 9 bases between. CDR3 sequence reads: CASSLGAGPDTQYF. The DNA of the CDR3 is TGTGCCAGCAGCTTAGGGGCAGGGCCAGATACGCAGTATTTT.